These T cell receptor beta chains were read from a single sample in a study of blood T cell repertoires in COVID-19. Repertoires were generated with immunoSEQ multiplex PCR, while TCRdb's copy carries only in-frame clones and drops some. The sample yields approximately 110,000 clones, approximately 74% seen once. The source material was peripheral blood. The receptors stem from a man older than 75 with COVID-19, enrolled during active disease. Both conserved end residues are part of each CDR3. A D gene is named only where the DNA matches it firmly. The listing skips clone size in some rows; elsewhere it reads once, few, many or a size class.

j_call	d_call	clone_size	v_call	cdr3_aa	cdr3_nt
TRBJ1-1	-	-	TRBV28	CASSLMAGLYTEAFF	TGTGCCAGCAGTTTGATGGCGGGACTGTACACTGAAGCTTTCTTT
TRBJ2-3	-	-	TRBV6-5	CASRREDGDTQYF	TGTGCCAGCAGGAGGGAGGACGGAGATACGCAGTATTTT
TRBJ2-5	TRBD1	-	TRBV24-1	CATGDRDGETQYF	TGTGCCACCGGGGACAGGGACGGGGAGACCCAGTACTTC
TRBJ2-1	TRBD2	-	TRBV19	CASSRAGAGVPYNEQFF	TGTGCCAGTAGCCGCGCGGGAGCGGGAGTTCCCTACAATGAGCAGTTCTTC
TRBJ2-2	TRBD2	-	TRBV7-9	CASTGTNLRNTGELFF	TGTGCCAGCACCGGGACTAACCTTAGAAACACCGGGGAGCTGTTTTTT
TRBJ1-2	-	-	TRBV25-1	CASSETVGSYGYTF	TGTGCCAGCAGTGAAACCGTGGGGAGCTATGGCTACACCTTC
TRBJ1-2	TRBD1	-	TRBV7-2	CASSLPWTGIFYGYTF	TGTGCCAGCAGCTTACCCTGGACAGGGATTTTCTATGGCTACACCTTC
TRBJ2-7	-	-	TRBV4-3	CASSQERRYEQYF	TGCGCCAGCAGCCAAGAGAGGAGATACGAGCAGTACTTC
TRBJ1-5	TRBD1	-	TRBV28	CASSFRWSLTGVRDQPQHF	TGTGCCAGCAGTTTTCGATGGTCTCTGACAGGGGTAAGGGATCAGCCCCAGCATTTT
TRBJ1-4	-	-	TRBV28	CASRTGTNEKLFF	TGTGCCAGCAGGACAGGAACTAATGAAAAACTGTTTTTT
TRBJ1-5	-	-	TRBV7-8	CASNLKGGSQPQHF	TGTGCCAGCAACCTTAAGGGGGGGAGTCAGCCCCAGCATTTT
TRBJ2-7	TRBD2	many	TRBV7-9	CASTYGGTFVEQYF	TGTGCCAGCACCTACGGGGGGACCTTCGTGGAGCAGTACTTC
TRBJ1-5	-	-	TRBV27	CASSSGTLQPQHF	TGTGCCAGCAGTTCAGGGACTTTACAGCCCCAGCATTTT
TRBJ1-1	TRBD1	-	TRBV2	CASSTGTNTEAFF	TGTGCCAGCTCGACAGGGACCAACACTGAAGCTTTCTTT
TRBJ2-6	-	-	TRBV9	CASSVEVGGAGANVLTF	TGTGCCAGCAGCGTAGAGGTGGGAGGCGCTGGGGCCAACGTCCTGACTTTC
TRBJ2-7	TRBD2	-	TRBV29-1	CSVVSGRRYEQYF	TGCAGCGTTGTGAGCGGGAGACGGTACGAGCAGTACTTC
TRBJ2-1	TRBD2	few	TRBV7-2	CASSLAGTSGYNEQFF	TGTGCCAGCAGCTTAGCCGGGACTAGCGGCTACAATGAGCAGTTCTTC
TRBJ2-7	TRBD2	once	TRBV29-1	CSVAGLAPYEQYF	TGCAGCGTTGCGGGACTAGCGCCGTACGAGCAGTACTTC
TRBJ1-6	-	-	TRBV9	CASSGDRTGLIRPYNSPLHF	TGTGCCAGCAGCGGAGATAGGACCGGACTCATTCGCCCCTATAATTCACCCCTCCACTTT
TRBJ2-1	-	few	TRBV11-3	CASSFQTEDNEQFF	TGTGCCAGCAGCTTTCAGACAGAAGACAATGAGCAGTTCTTC
TRBJ2-1	-	-	TRBV6-1	CASSEALGSDYNEQFF	TGTGCCAGCAGTGAAGCTCTCGGGAGCGACTACAATGAGCAGTTCTTC
TRBJ2-2	-	once	TRBV5-1	CASRMEGGGTGELFF	TGCGCCAGCAGAATGGAGGGAGGAGGCACCGGGGAGCTGTTTTTT
TRBJ1-6	-	-	TRBV6-5	CASSPQSSYNSPLHF	TGTGCCAGCAGTCCACAGAGCTCCTATAATTCACCCCTCCACTTT
TRBJ1-2	-	-	TRBV13	CASSLTGGGYTF	TGTGCCAGCAGCTTAACTGGGGGCGGCTACACCTTC
TRBJ2-1	TRBD2	-	TRBV6-5	CASSYLAGSYNEQFF	TGTGCCAGCAGTTACCTAGCGGGCTCCTACAATGAGCAGTTCTTC
TRBJ2-1	-	-	TRBV19	CASSGSYNEQFF	TGTGCCAGTAGTGGCAGCTACAATGAGCAGTTCTTC
TRBJ1-4	-	-	TRBV28	CASSLQDPGLEKLFF	TGTGCCAGCAGTTTACAGGATCCGGGACTTGAAAAACTGTTTTTT
TRBJ1-5	-	-	TRBV28	CASRPTGTWDNQPQHF	TGTGCCAGCAGGCCGACCGGGACATGGGACAATCAGCCCCAGCATTTT